The clone carrying this TCR beta chain was counted a few times. Its antigen is currently unknown. The sample originates from a study of regulatory T cells in long-lasting Graves disease. Study-level findings and limits: Favored usage of TRBV28, TRBJ1-2 and TRBJ2-5 was recorded in persistent disease.

With V trimmed by 1 base and J by 2 bases, 11 bases remained unmatched. The CDR3 totals 20 residues. CDR1 and CDR2 (germline): ENHRY, SYGVKD. Time point described: newly diagnosed GD, antithyroid drugs for less than 3 months. PBMCs were the source of the RNA used for TCR sequencing. For TCR beta, libraries came from iRepertoire HTBI primers and Arm-PCR of CDR3 regions. TCRdb called the multiplex PCR reads again in MiXCR, with one record for every CDR3 protein. The table includes fewer than 650,000 distinct CDR3 sequences, about 15% detected once. These data are also associated with another study on T cells in Graves' hyperthyroidism and ophthalmopathy. That work adds: A lack of ophthalmopathy progression within 18 months defined stable Graves' hyperthyroidism.

The receptor's source is a man younger than 30 with Graves disease. The rearrangement joins TRBV10-3 to TRBJ2-7, with TRBD2 identical over 16 bases. The sequencing used peripheral blood mononuclear cells (PBMCs), collected at new diagnosis, from a patient treated with antithyroid drugs. CDR3 in amino acids: CAISEWTAGTSGRATYEQYF. For the CDR3, the DNA is TGTGCCATCAGTGAGTGGACGGCCGGGACTAGCGGGAGGGCGACCTACGAGCAGTACTTC.